Each of the 12 T cell receptor beta chains below was sequenced from the same sample in a study of cytomegalovirus exposure and HLA in healthy donors. Use of 60 Vbeta and 13 Jbeta primers characterized the PCR. Sequencing used immunoSEQ multiplex PCR; TCRdb keeps in-frame clones, though not all of them. Of nearly 200,000 clones in the sample, 77% were seen once. Sequencing used PBMCs. The receptors here all came from a woman in her twenties or thirties in good health and CMV-seropositive.

This clone came up a few times. The CDR3 region is CASSGEGPRGNQPQHF. As DNA, the CDR3 is TGTGCCAGCAGTGGCGAGGGCCCAAGGGGGAATCAGCCCCAGCATTTT. This chain uses TRBV2 with TRBJ1-5; tentatively, D is TRBD1 (6 bases). CDR1 and CDR2 (germline): SNHLY, FYNNEI. Trimming removed 4 bases from V and 4 bases from J, with 17 bases in between. The CDR3 consists of 16 residues. Full variable domain (remainder filled in from reference TRBV2 and TRBJ1-5): EPEVTQTPSHQVTQMGQEVILRCVPISNHLYFYWYRQILGQKVEFLVSFYNNEISEKSEIFDDQFSVERPDGSNFTLKIRSTKLEDSAMYFCASSGEGPRGNQPQHFGDGTRLSIL.

This sequence joins TRBV5-4 and TRBJ1-1; TRBD1 matches at 7 bases. Germline assignment: CDR1 SGHNT and CDR2 YYREEE (reference sequence). The length of the CDR3 is 16 residues. V trimming: 0 bases; J trimming: 0 bases; junction bases outside the gene matches: 5. The CDR3 here is CASSLGGQALNTEAFF. The CDR3 nucleotides read TGTGCCAGCAGCTTGGGAGGACAGGCGCTGAACACTGAAGCTTTCTTT.

The chain has TRBV28 and TRBJ2-7; TRBD1 agrees at 7 bases. Germline V CDR1 and CDR2: MDHEN, SYDVKM. The CDR3 runs to 13 residues. J was trimmed by 1 base and V by 8 bases; bases with no gene match: 5. CDR3 coding DNA: TGTGCCAGCTCGACAGGGATTTCCTACGAGCAGTACTTC. Translated, it gives CASSTGISYEQYF.

Details on this clone: A junction boundary mismatches the germline segment, possibly from a read error. The chain is built from TRBV18 and TRBJ1-5; D remains ambiguous. Germline-derived CDR1 and CDR2 are KGHSH and LQKENI. This CDR3 has 14 residues. DNA of the CDR3: TGTGCCAGCTCACCAGTTCCGGGTAATCAACCCCAGCATTTT. Its translation is CASSPVPGNQPQHF.

This rearrangement joins TRBV7-3 to TRBJ2-1; TRBD2 aligns across 8 bases. The V segment lost 1 base and the J segment 5 bases; nucleotides outside the gene matches: 4. Germline V gives CDR1 SGHTA, CDR2 FQGTGA. The length of the CDR3 is 15 residues. Written as DNA, the CDR3 is TGTGCCAGCAGCTTAAGGACTAGCACCGACAATGAGCAGTTCTTC. As protein: CASSLRTSTDNEQFF. Using reference TRBV7-3 and TRBJ2-1 for the parts outside the CDR3, the full variable domain is GAGVSQTPSNKVTEKGKYVELRCDPISGHTALYWYRQSLGQGPEFLIYFQGTGAADDSGLPNDRFFAVRPEGSVSTLKIQRTERGDSAVYLCASSLRTSTDNEQFFGPGTRLTVL.

In this sample, this clone turned up a few times. The chain joins TRBV6-4 to TRBJ2-1, with 7 bases that match TRBD2. With V trimmed by 0 bases and J by 9 bases, 11 bases remained unmatched. The CDR3 loop spans 16 amino acids. Per germline, CDR1 MRHNA and CDR2 SNTAGT. The CDR3 protein is CASSDSGRGILGEQFF. CDR3 coding DNA: TGTGCCAGCAGTGACTCGGGGCGGGGGATACTCGGTGAGCAGTTCTTC.

In DNA form, the CDR3 reads TGCAGAGGGACTAGAGCCCACGAGCAGTACTTC. Amino acids: CRGTRAHEQYF. The chain links TRBV20-1 to TRBJ2-7; 8 positions agree with TRBD2. The CDR3 totals 11 residues. Germline V gives CDR1 DFQATT, CDR2 SNEGSKA (reference sequence).

J is TRBJ1-1 and V is TRBV29-1; D perhaps matches TRBD1 (6 bases). Looked up from germline, CDR1 is SQVTM and CDR2 is ANQGSEA. The CDR3 spans 14 residues. V was shortened by 7 bases and J by 4 bases, with 19 bases between the two germline ends. DNA of the CDR3: TGCAGCGCCTCAACAGGGTCGTATACCACTGAAGCTTTCTTT. It is translated as CSASTGSYTTEAFF.

The chain uses TRBV7-2 and TRBJ2-3, with TRBD2 matching 11 bases. From germline, CDR1 is SGHTA and CDR2 FQGNSA. The CDR3 extends over 18 amino acids. Germline trimming cut 5 bases from V and 0 bases from J; bases unmatched to any gene: 10. CDR3 coding DNA: TGTGCCAGCAGCATTACTAGCGGGGGCCCTCCTAGCACAGATACGCAGTATTTT. It yields the protein CASSITSGGPPSTDTQYF.

This sequence joins TRBV6-5 and TRBJ1-2; the match to TRBD1 covers 7 bases. After removal of 6 bases from V and 2 bases from J, the junction contained 3 bases not matched to a gene. This CDR3 spans 13 amino acids. The germline gives CDR1 MNHEY, CDR2 SVGAGI. The DNA for the CDR3 is TGTGCCAGCAGAGTACAGGGGAACTATGGCTACACCTTC. It translates to CASRVQGNYGYTF.

This clone has a single count. The chain is built from TRBV5-1 and TRBJ1-3; 10 bases agree with TRBD1. The CDR3 loop spans 17 amino acids. Germline-derived CDR1 and CDR2 are SGHRS and YFSETQ. With 3 bases clipped from V and 3 bases from J, the junction kept 9 bases outside the gene matches. CDR3 sequence (DNA): TGCGCCAGCAGCTACTCTACGGACAGGGGGTATGGAAACACCATATATTTT. Its protein is CASSYSTDRGYGNTIYF.

This chain joins TRBV7-9 and TRBJ2-5; 9 nucleotides agree with TRBD1. Germline values: CDR1 SEHNR, CDR2 FQNEAQ (reference sequence). The junction had 6 bases not matched to a gene; V was cut back by 5 bases and J by 5 bases. This CDR3 has 14 amino acids. CDR3 loop: CASSPGQGRETQYF. In DNA form, the CDR3 reads TGTGCCAGCAGCCCGGGACAGGGAAGGGAGACCCAGTACTTC.